One sample yielded the 9 T cell receptor beta chains listed below, sequenced in a study of T cells in Graves' hyperthyroidism and ophthalmopathy. Researchers took RNA transcripts and amplified the TCR beta CDR3 regions from them. TCR CDR3 regions were first amplified by RT-PCR with HTBI primers. TCRdb recomputed calls from the multiplex PCR reads with MiXCR, one row per CDR3 protein. This table holds 600,000 or so distinct CDR3 sequences, roughly 16% found once. The sequenced material came from blood. Every receptor here comes from a young woman with Graves' hyperthyroidism.

This clonotype has at least ten counts. This chain links TRBV5-1 with TRBJ2-7; D is ambiguous. The CDR3 spans 13 residues. Germline lookup yields CDR1 SGHRS and CDR2 YFSETQ. The ends were cut back, 4 bases at V and 0 bases at J, with 8 bases in the middle. CDR3: CASSQYSSYEQYF. The CDR3 DNA sequence: TGCGCCAGCAGCCAGTACAGCTCCTACGAGCAGTACTTC.

Notes on this clonotype: This may be a read error: a much more frequent sequence differs by one nucleotide. V is TRBV12-3 or TRBV12-4 and J is TRBJ1-1; D is unresolved. V lost 7 bases and J lost 2, with 23 bases in between. The CDR3 covers 17 residues. The CDR3 here is CASKFSATLGFNTEAFF. As DNA, the CDR3 is TGTGCCAGCAAATTTTCCGCGACATTGGGGTTTAACACTGAAGCTTTCTTT.

This clonotype was observed many times. The V gene is TRBV10-2, the J gene TRBJ2-7, with TRBD2 matching 9 bases. Germline loops: CDR1 WSHSY, CDR2 SAAADI. Trimming removed 3 bases from V and 4 bases from J; junction bases left unmatched: 10. The CDR3 consists of 16 residues. The CDR3 is CASSELASGILYEQYF. The DNA of the CDR3 is TGCGCCAGCAGTGAATTGGCTAGCGGGATCTTGTACGAGCAGTACTTC.

The chain couples TRBV6-1 to TRBJ2-1; D unclear. V was clipped by 5 bases and J by 3 bases, with 11 bases between them. CDR1 MNHNS and CDR2 SASEGT come from the germline V gene. There are 14 residues in the CDR3. CDR3 amino acids: CASSFGRNYNEQFF. The CDR3 DNA sequence: TGTGCCAGCAGTTTCGGGCGGAACTACAATGAGCAGTTCTTC.

In its sample, this clonotype was seen many times. V usage is TRBV5-1 and J usage is TRBJ2-1, with 9 bases aligning to TRBD2. Germline CDR1 is SGHRS and CDR2 is YFSETQ. J gave up 6 bases and V 3 bases, and 25 bases lay outside the gene matches. The CDR3 extends over 21 amino acids. CDR3 nucleotide sequence: TGCGCCAGCAGCTCCAAACCGATTAGCGGGAGAATACACACACAGGTCAATGAGCAGTTCTTC. As protein: CASSSKPISGRIHTQVNEQFF.

This clonotype was recorded at least ten times. CDR3 residues: CSARAVFRTSVDNEQFF. CDR3 nucleotides: TGCAGTGCTAGAGCAGTTTTTAGGACTAGCGTTGACAATGAGCAGTTCTTC. The genes are TRBV20-1 and TRBJ2-1; 9 positions agree with TRBD2. This CDR3 region has 17 residues. J lost 5 bases, V lost 1 base, and 12 bases had no gene match. CDR1 is DFQATT and CDR2 is SNEGSKA in the germline V gene (reference sequence).

The rearrangement links TRBV4-1 to TRBJ2-3; 8 nucleotides line up with TRBD2. Germline assignment: CDR1 MGHRA and CDR2 YSYEKL. V shed 5 bases, J shed 6 bases, and the junction held 13 bases outside the gene matches. The CDR3 loop spans 16 amino acids. This CDR3 reads CASSSRTSRSTDTQYF. The CDR3 bases are TGCGCCAGCAGCTCCCGGACTAGCCGAAGTACGGATACGCAGTATTTT.

This chain uses TRBV24-1 with TRBJ2-3, with D possibly being TRBD1 (6 bases). The CDR3 consists of 18 residues. Germline loops: CDR1 KGHDR, CDR2 SFDVKD. Trimming pared 3 bases from V and 0 bases from J, leaving 18 bases between. The CDR3 DNA sequence: TGTGCCACCAGTGATCCCGGACAGTACGGGCCAAGCACAGATACGCAGTATTTT. Protein sequence: CATSDPGQYGPSTDTQYF.

This clonotype was counted at least ten times. The rearrangement links TRBV20-1 to TRBJ2-7, with a weak D call TRBD2 (5 bases). This CDR3 contains 13 residues. CDR1 is DFQATT and CDR2 is SNEGSKA in the germline V gene (reference sequence). CDR3 sequence (DNA): TGCAGGATAACGGGAATCACCAACTACGAGCAGTACTTC. Its translation: CRITGITNYEQYF.